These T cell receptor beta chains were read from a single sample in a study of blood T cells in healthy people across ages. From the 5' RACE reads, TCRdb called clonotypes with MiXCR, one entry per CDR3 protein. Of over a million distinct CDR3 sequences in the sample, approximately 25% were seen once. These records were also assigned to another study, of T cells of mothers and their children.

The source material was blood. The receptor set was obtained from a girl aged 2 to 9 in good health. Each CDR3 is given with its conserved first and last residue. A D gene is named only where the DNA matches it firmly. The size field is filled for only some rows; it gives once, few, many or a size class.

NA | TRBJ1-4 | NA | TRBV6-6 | TGTGCCAGCAGTTCCTGGTCTAATGAAAAACTGTTTTTT | CASSSWSNEKLFF
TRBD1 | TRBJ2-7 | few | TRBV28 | TGTGCCAGCAGTACGGATTACAGGGGATCCTCCTACGAGCAGTACTTC | CASSTDYRGSSYEQYF
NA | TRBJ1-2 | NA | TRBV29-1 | TGCAGCGTTGGCGAGGGGACGGCCTATGGCTACACCTTC | CSVGEGTAYGYTF
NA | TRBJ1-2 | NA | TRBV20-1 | TGCAGTGCTAATAATTGGGCGGGCTACACCTTC | CSANNWAGYTF
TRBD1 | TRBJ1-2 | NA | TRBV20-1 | TGCAGTGCTAGAGATCCGGACAGGCGGTGGGGTGGCTACACCTTC | CSARDPDRRWGGYTF
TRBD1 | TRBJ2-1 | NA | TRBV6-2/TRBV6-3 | TGTGCCAGCAGGCTAGTCGGACAGGGTCTTTACAATGAGCAGTTCTTC | CASRLVGQGLYNEQFF
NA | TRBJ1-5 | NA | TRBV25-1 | TGTGCCAGCAGTGGTCCAGGAAGCAATCAGCCCCAGCATTTT | CASSGPGSNQPQHF
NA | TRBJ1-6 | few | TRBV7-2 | TGTGCCAGCACCAGGCCCCAGTATAATTCACCCCTCCACTTT | CASTRPQYNSPLHF
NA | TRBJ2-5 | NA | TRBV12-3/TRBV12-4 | TGTGCCAGCAGGGACGGGAGACAAGAGACCCAGTACTTC | CASRDGRQETQYF
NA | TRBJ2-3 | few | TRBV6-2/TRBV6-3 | TGTGCCAGCAGTTACTCGTCAGATACGCAGTATTTT | CASSYSSDTQYF